Listed below are T cell receptor beta chains from one sample, sequenced in a study of cytotoxic CD8 clonotypes in ibrutinib-treated CLL. The data were produced by immunoSEQ multiplex PCR, yet TCRdb's version contains in-frame clones alone and is incomplete. The data show 45,000 or so clones, with about 72% seen just once and about 13% held by the top ten. This specimen was PBMCs, taken after 12 months of ibrutinib treatment. These receptors all come from a human donor with chronic lymphocytic leukemia. Both conserved end residues are part of each CDR3. Fields, in order: CDR3 DNA, CDR3 protein, CDR3 length, clone size, V gene, D gene, J gene. The D gene is left open where the match is weak. A clone size is listed for some rows: how often the clone was seen (once, few, many), or a class if it is expanded.

TGTGCCAGCAGCTTGTTCGTGGGAGGAAGGACAGATACGCAGTATTTT	CASSLFVGGRTDTQYF	16	NA	TRBV5-4	NA	TRBJ2-3
TGTGCCAGCAGGCCCCGGGACAGGGCTCAGCCCCAGCATTTT	CASRPRDRAQPQHF	14	NA	TRBV6-6	TRBD1	TRBJ1-5
TGTGCCACCAGCAGAGATCGGGGCAGTGAGCAGTTCTTC	CATSRDRGSEQFF	13	NA	TRBV15	NA	TRBJ2-1
TGTGCCAGTAGGCCCCAGGGAGGCACTGAAGCTTTCTTT	CASRPQGGTEAFF	13	few	TRBV19	NA	TRBJ1-1
TGTGCCAGCAGTCCGAGCGGGAGTTTTTACGAGCAGTACTTC	CASSPSGSFYEQYF	14	NA	TRBV6-6	TRBD2	TRBJ2-7
TGTGCCTGGCGGGGCTGGGCCATAGGTGAAGCTTTCTTT	CAWRGWAIGEAFF	13	NA	TRBV30	NA	TRBJ1-1
TGTGCCAGCAGCCCTCAAATCACCGGGGAGCTGTTTTTT	CASSPQITGELFF	13	NA	TRBV11-2	NA	TRBJ2-2
TGTGCTAGTGGTTTGGTACGGTTGGAGGGATCCATTAATCAGCCCCAGCATTTT	CASGLVRLEGSINQPQHF	18	NA	TRBV12-5	NA	TRBJ1-5
TGCGCCAGCAGCCTCACAACCTCCGGGACAGGGGGCTACACCTTC	CASSLTTSGTGGYTF	15	NA	TRBV5-1	TRBD1	TRBJ1-2
TGCGCCAGCACCACGACAGTGAACACTGAAGCTTTCTTT	CASTTTVNTEAFF	13	NA	TRBV5-1	NA	TRBJ1-1
TGTGCCAGCTCACCCCTAGGAGTCACTGAAGCTTTCTTT	CASSPLGVTEAFF	13	few	TRBV18	NA	TRBJ1-1
TGTGCCAGCAGTGAAGCAGGGGTAGGAAACACCATATATTTT	CASSEAGVGNTIYF	14	NA	TRBV6-1	NA	TRBJ1-3
TGTGCCAGCAGTGACACGCTCGGGCACGAGCAGTACTTC	CASSDTLGHEQYF	13	few	TRBV6-4	NA	TRBJ2-7
TGTGCCAGCAGTGAGGGGGGTCGAACGGATGAGACCCAGTACTTC	CASSEGGRTDETQYF	15	NA	TRBV25-1	NA	TRBJ2-5
TGTGCCAGCAGTGCAGGGAATAAGAACTATGGCTACACCTTC	CASSAGNKNYGYTF	14	few	TRBV6-1	NA	TRBJ1-2
TGTGCTTCAGCGGGAGAGCTCACAGATACGCAGTATTTT	CASAGELTDTQYF	13	NA	TRBV11-2	TRBD2	TRBJ2-3
TGTGCCAGCAGCCCACGGGGGAGGGCCTACGAGCAGTACTTC	CASSPRGRAYEQYF	14	NA	TRBV11-1	TRBD2	TRBJ2-7
TGTGCCAGCTCACCTGAGCTTAGCAATCAGCCCCAGCATTTT	CASSPELSNQPQHF	14	NA	TRBV18	NA	TRBJ1-5
TGCGCCAGCAGGTCTGACAGTAGCAATCAGCCCCAGCATTTT	CASRSDSSNQPQHF	14	NA	TRBV5-1	NA	TRBJ1-5
TGTGCCAGCAGTGAATTGGTCCAAGAGACCCAGTACTTC	CASSELVQETQYF	13	NA	TRBV25-1	NA	TRBJ2-5